This T cell receptor (beta chain) was documented in a study of CD4 T cells in relation to SARS-CoV-2 and coronaviruses. Background on the study: Controls used an HIV-1 Nef peptide pool or no peptide.

Unexposed donor CD4+ T cells date from 2011-2018, before the COVID-19 pandemic. Isolation of CD4+ T cells took place after around 11 days in culture. Unexposed-donor CD4+ T cells were probed with SARS-CoV-2 S/N and four cold-coronavirus spikes, cells permitting. PBMCs were plated at two million per well in IL-2-containing medium. On days 3 and 7, cultures got half fresh IL-2 medium. The junction had 10 bases not matched to a gene; V was cut back by 3 bases and J by 13 bases. In germline, CDR1 is MGHDK, CDR2 SYGVNS. CDR3 length: 14 amino acids. A remark on this clone: The antigen is unknown.

The table came from immunoSEQ multiplex PCR; TCRdb's copy has only in-frame clones and leaves some out. The sample lists around 16,000 clones; about 80% were seen once. This clonotype was obtained from a human donor in good health. Sample: CD4+ T cells from PBMCs, cultured in vitro. The chain joins TRBV25-1 to TRBJ2-1; 9 positions agree with TRBD2. The CDR3 is CASSERHGLARQFF. The CDR3 DNA sequence: TGTGCCAGCAGTGAGCGCCATGGACTAGCGCGCCAGTTCTTC.